This record concerns one TCR beta chain sequence. The antigen is unknown. These data are taken from a study of a mutant IDH1 vaccine in newly diagnosed glioma. Overall study: Patients received vaccination from 4-6 weeks after radiotherapy alone, or with temozolomide cycles. Visit V12 was scheduled at week 35 and visit V13 at week 47. Earlier care involved radiotherapy, temozolomide, or both, and the majority received both.

The time point was: week 47, end of study. It was 300 ug of mutant IDH1 20-mer peptide that made up each vaccine dose, given with topical imiquimod. The germline V and J ends were trimmed by 1 base and 0 bases, with 8 bases remaining between them. CDR1 and CDR2 (germline): KGHSH, LQKENI. This CDR3 is built from 15 residues. Libraries were prepared by immunoSEQ multiplex PCR; TCRdb keeps only in-frame clonotypes and omits some of them. The table has about 56,000 clones, 60% to 80% seen once. The chain carries TRBV18 and TRBJ2-3; D is unclear. The sequenced sample was PBMCs, obtained from a glioma patient whose treatment included an IDH1 peptide vaccine. The sequence derives from a man in his forties or fifties with glioma. This CDR3 reads CASSPRVHSTDTQYF. CDR3 coding DNA: TGTGCCAGCTCACCACGGGTACACAGCACAGATACGCAGTATTTT.